This T cell receptor (beta chain) stems from a study of early T cells in non-severe SARS-CoV-2 infection. Study summary: Chains stayed unpaired after sequencing of bulk RNA from unsorted whole blood. Findings and limits, study-wide: Private and CD4 specificities were missed by VDJdb matching, which favored anti-spike CD8 responses.

The CDR3 runs to 11 residues. V was clipped by 9 bases and J by 3 bases, with 6 bases between them. Per germline, CDR1 KGHDR and CDR2 SFDVKD. In its sample, this clonotype was seen many times. Its matching antigen is unknown. Individual cDNA molecules carried attached unique molecular identifiers. TCRdb re-called the 5' RACE reads with MiXCR, one entry per CDR3 protein. The sample shows 70,000 or so distinct CDR3 sequences, around 10% of them seen only once. The receptor was derived from an adult who was a healthcare worker with PCR-confirmed SARS-CoV-2 infection or an uninfected control (not recorded which). V is TRBV24-1 and J is TRBJ2-3; a weak D match, TRBD2 (6 bases). The sample consisted of whole blood, taken at baseline. CDR3 amino acids: CATGTTDTQYF. CDR3 DNA: TGTGCCACCGGGACTACAGATACGCAGTATTTT.